The 5 T cell receptor beta chains below all came from one sample that was sequenced in a study of CD8 T cells in ankylosing spondylitis. Study results and caveats: A TCR beta motif of several highly homologous variants appeared characteristic of ankylosing spondylitis blood.

TCRdb used MiXCR to reprocess the 5' RACE reads, holding one entry per CDR3 protein. There are more than 400,000 distinct CDR3 sequences in the sample; roughly 5.3% occur only once, and around 3.4% lies in the top ten. Their specific antigens are unknown. The sample consisted of blood, either unsorted or a sorted T cell fraction (not recorded which). These receptors were taken from a male donor with ankylosing spondylitis.

In its sample, this clonotype was seen a few times. The chain links TRBV11-1 to TRBJ1-5; TRBD1 agrees at 12 bases. Germline lookup yields CDR1 SGHAT and CDR2 FQDESV (reference sequence). With 5 bases clipped from V and 0 bases from J, the junction kept 11 bases outside the gene matches. The CDR3 is 19 residues long. DNA of the CDR3: TGTGCCAGCAGCCTTGGGACAGGGGGCCCATCATATAGCAATCAGCCCCAGCATTTT. The encoded protein is CASSLGTGGPSYSNQPQHF.

At least ten counts were recorded for this clonotype. The chain combines TRBV6-1 with TRBJ2-7; D possibly uses TRBD1 or TRBD2 (5 bases each). This CDR3 is built from 13 residues. Per germline, CDR1 MNHNS and CDR2 SASEGT. Trimming removed 6 bases from V and 5 bases from J, with 14 bases in between. In DNA, the CDR3 is TGTGCCAGCAGATCTCCGGGACGGAACGAGCAGTACTTC. Translated, it gives CASRSPGRNEQYF.

This clonotype was seen a few times. The rearrangement uses TRBV27 and TRBJ2-1; 7 bases match TRBD2. Germline CDR1 and CDR2: MNHEY and SMNVEV (reference sequence). The V segment lost 6 bases and the J segment 5 bases; nucleotides outside the gene matches: 7. This CDR3 region has 14 residues. Here the CDR3 reads CASRGLADNNEQFF. The CDR3 DNA reads TGTGCCAGCAGAGGGCTAGCGGATAACAATGAGCAGTTCTTC.

This clonotype appeared many times. The chain carries TRBV29-1 and TRBJ2-3; 7 nucleotides agree with TRBD1. The CDR3 sequence is 11 residues long. The germline V gene encodes CDR1 SQVTM and CDR2 ANQGSEA. CDR3 sequence: CSNFRGDTQYF. In nucleotides, the CDR3 is TGCAGTAATTTCAGGGGGGATACGCAGTATTTT.

The table lists this clonotype with many counts. The V call is TRBV20-1, the J call TRBJ2-7, with D possibly matching TRBD1 (6 bases). V shed 6 bases and J shed 7 bases, with 19 bases lying between them. Germline CDR1 is DFQATT and CDR2 is SNEGSKA (reference sequence). The CDR3 is made up of 13 amino acids. CDR3 in DNA: TGCAGTGCCCGCCAGGGGACCCGCTGGGAGCAGTACTTC. As protein: CSARQGTRWEQYF.